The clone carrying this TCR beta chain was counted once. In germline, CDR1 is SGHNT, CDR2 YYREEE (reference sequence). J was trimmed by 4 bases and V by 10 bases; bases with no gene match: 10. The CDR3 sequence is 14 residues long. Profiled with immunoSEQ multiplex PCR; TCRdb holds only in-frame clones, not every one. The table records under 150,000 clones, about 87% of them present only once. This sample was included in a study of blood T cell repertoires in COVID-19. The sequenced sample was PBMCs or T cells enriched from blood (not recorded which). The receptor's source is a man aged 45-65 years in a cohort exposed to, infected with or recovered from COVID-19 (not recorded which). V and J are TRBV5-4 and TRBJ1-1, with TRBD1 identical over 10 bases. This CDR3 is CAGSATGGVTEAFF. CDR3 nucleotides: TGTGCCGGATCCGCGACAGGGGGCGTCACTGAAGCTTTCTTT.